A selection of T cell receptor beta chains follows, all from one sample in a study of metastatic and nonmetastatic thyroid tumors. TCRdb re-called clones via MiXCR from the PCR reads. The sample lists 35,000 to 45,000 clones, 12% occurring once. Material for sequencing was blood. Source of these receptors: a male donor with papillary thyroid cancer or a benign thyroid nodule (not recorded which). Some clones in this sample may be carry-over from other donors' samples. The CDR3 runs from the conserved cysteine through the conserved F or W. A D gene is named only where the DNA matches it firmly. Not all rows give a size; the values are once, few, many and, for expanded clones, a class.

clone_size j_call v_call d_call cdr3_nt cdr3_aa
medium-sized TRBJ2-1 TRBV28 TRBD2 TGTGCCAGCACCGGTAGCGGGAGGTATTCAACGGATGAGCAGTTCTTC CASTGSGRYSTDEQFF
medium-sized TRBJ2-7 TRBV6-1 TRBD1 TGTGCCAGCAGTGAAGCCTTCTCCGGGACAGGGGGCGAGCAGTACTTC CASSEAFSGTGGEQYF
many TRBJ1-2 TRBV6-1 TRBD1 TGTGCCAGCAGTCTTTACTCCGGGACAGGGCAAAACGGCTACACCTTC CASSLYSGTGQNGYTF
many TRBJ1-1 TRBV28 NA TGTGCCAGCCGGCACCCGGACGGGGTCACTGAAGCTTTCTTT CASRHPDGVTEAFF
many TRBJ2-1 TRBV6-2/TRBV6-3 TRBD2 TGTGCCAGCAGTTACCGGTCTAGCGGGGTAAATGAGCAGTTCTTC CASSYRSSGVNEQFF
many TRBJ2-3 TRBV6-1 NA TGTGCCAGCACCCGAGGGGGAGCGCGGGGAGATACGCAGTATTTT CASTRGGARGDTQYF
NA TRBJ2-3 TRBV6-2/TRBV6-3 NA TGTGCCAGCCGTAACCCTAGCCGGAGAGTCGCCTCAGATACGCAGTATTTT CASRNPSRRVASDTQYF
many TRBJ1-5 TRBV6-1 TRBD1 TGTGCCAGCAGTCCTGACAGGGGTTGGAGCAATCAGCCCCAGCATTTT CASSPDRGWSNQPQHF
many TRBJ1-2 TRBV14 NA TGTGCCAGCAGCCATCGTGAGGGGCTTCGGAATTATGGCTACACCTTC CASSHREGLRNYGYTF
NA TRBJ1-5 TRBV28 NA TGTGCCAGCAGTTTGGGAAGGTATAGCAATAAGCCCCAGCATTTT CASSLGRYSNKPQHF
NA TRBJ1-2 TRBV7-9 NA TGTGCCAGCGGGGGACGTAGGGACTATGGCTACACCTTC CASGGRRDYGYTF
many TRBJ2-7 TRBV5-4 NA TGTGCCAGCAGCTTGGGCTTCGGGTCCTACGAGCAGTACTTC CASSLGFGSYEQYF
medium-sized TRBJ2-7 TRBV6-1 NA TGTGCCAGCAGTGCCCAGGAGGGCCTACGCTACGAGCAGTACTTC CASSAQEGLRYEQYF
NA TRBJ1-2 TRBV27 NA TGTGCCAGCAGTTTAATTGGACATGGCCTCTATGGCTGCACCTTC CASSLIGHGLYGCTF
many TRBJ2-5 TRBV12-3/TRBV12-4 TRBD2 TGTGCCAGCAGTCCCCGGGGGGAAGAGACCCAGTACTTC CASSPRGEETQYF
many TRBJ2-1 TRBV12-3/TRBV12-4 TRBD2 TGTGCCAGCAGTCGATCGACTAGCGGGAGTGGCGATGAGCAGTTCTTC CASSRSTSGSGDEQFF
many TRBJ2-3 TRBV28 NA TGTGCCAGCAGTTTAGAGTTCCTAGGAGGCACAGATACGCAGTATTTT CASSLEFLGGTDTQYF
medium-sized TRBJ1-1 TRBV19 TRBD1 TGTGCCAGTAGTATCAGGGGGGTAAACACTGAAGCTTTCTTT CASSIRGVNTEAFF
many TRBJ1-4 TRBV4-1 TRBD1 TGCGCCAGCAGCCAGACAGGGGAAAAACTGTTTTTT CASSQTGEKLFF
NA TRBJ2-1 TRBV7-2 NA TGTGCCAGCAGCCCCGGGCCCAATGAGCAGTTCTTC CASSPGPNEQFF
few TRBJ1-1 TRBV27 TRBD1 TGTGCCAGCATCGGGACAGGTTACAAGAACACTGAAGCTTTCTTT CASIGTGYKNTEAFF
many TRBJ1-3 TRBV5-5 NA TGTGCCAGCAGCGCGATGACAGCCGGAAACACCATATATTTT CASSAMTAGNTIYF
many TRBJ2-2 TRBV3-1 TRBD2 TGTGCCAGCACCGCAGGGGTCTTGACTAGCGGGAGCGCCCAGGGCCCCGGGGAGCTGTTTTTT CASTAGVLTSGSAQGPGELFF
few TRBJ1-1 TRBV6-1 TRBD1 TGTGCCAGCAGCCCCGGGACAGGTGTCTACACTGAAGCTTTCTTT CASSPGTGVYTEAFF